This T cell receptor beta chain was captured in a study of blood T cell repertoires in COVID-19. Turning to the study itself: Italy, Spain and the United States were the sources of the convalescent and acute COVID-19 samples. Nucleic acid was either cDNA or gDNA, and it came from T cells, B-cell-depleted T cells, or PBMCs.

Per the original data handling: Amplifying reference gene primers gave estimates of nucleated cell counts. Some clones are missing from TCRdb's copy, which holds only in-frame ones; the method was immunoSEQ multiplex PCR. V, J and clone size derive from that table, while D and trimming were established from the DNA sequence. This table has 79,000 or so clones, approximately 86% appearing once. This CDR3 contains 14 residues. V lost 4 bases and J lost 4, with 13 bases in between. Per the germline V gene, CDR1 is MGHRA and CDR2 is YSYEKL. Sequencing was carried out using peripheral blood. The TCR was taken from a human donor in a cohort sampled during active COVID-19. The chain recombines TRBV4-1 with TRBJ1-1, with unresolved D. The CDR3 loop is CASSLNTEGTEAFF. DNA for the CDR3: TGCGCCAGCAGCCTGAACACGGAGGGCACTGAAGCTTTCTTT.